This is a list of T cell receptor beta chains from one sample in a study of regulatory T cells in long-lasting Graves disease. TCRdb used MiXCR to reprocess the multiplex PCR reads, holding one entry per CDR3 protein. This table has almost 450,000 distinct CDR3 sequences, around 17% appearing once. These records were also assigned to another study, of T cells in Graves' hyperthyroidism and ophthalmopathy.

This sample comprised peripheral blood mononuclear cells (PBMCs), obtained at new diagnosis, from a patient treated with antithyroid drugs. Every receptor here comes from a woman aged 25 to 39 with Graves disease. Both conserved end residues are part of each CDR3. D genes are given only for firm matches. Clone size is shown for a subset of rows, as once, few, many or a class of expanded clone.

j_call: TRBJ2-3
d_call: -
v_call: TRBV6-2/TRBV6-3
clone_size: many
cdr3_nt: TGTGCCAGCACCGACCGCCGCGATACGCAGTATTTT
cdr3_aa: CASTDRRDTQYF

j_call: TRBJ2-5
d_call: TRBD2
v_call: TRBV4-1
clone_size: many
cdr3_nt: TGCGCCAGCAGCCAAGACTGGCGGGAGAGAGAGACCCAGTACTTC
cdr3_aa: CASSQDWRERETQYF

j_call: TRBJ2-3
d_call: TRBD2
v_call: TRBV27
clone_size: many
cdr3_nt: TGTGCCAGCAGTTCGACTAGCGGGAGGAGGCGCACAGATACGCAGTATTTT
cdr3_aa: CASSSTSGRRRTDTQYF

j_call: TRBJ2-7
d_call: TRBD2
v_call: TRBV20-1
clone_size: few
cdr3_nt: TGCAGTGCCACCGGGACTAGCGGGAGTGGTGAGCAGTACTTC
cdr3_aa: CSATGTSGSGEQYF

j_call: TRBJ1-1
d_call: -
v_call: TRBV20-1
clone_size: many
cdr3_nt: TGCAGTGCTAGGTTCAGAGGTATGGGCCGTGAAGCTTTCTTT
cdr3_aa: CSARFRGMGREAFF

j_call: TRBJ2-1
d_call: TRBD2
v_call: TRBV11-2
clone_size: many
cdr3_nt: TGTGCCAGCACCATGGGGCTAGCGGGAGGGTTGGGTGAGCAGTTCTTC
cdr3_aa: CASTMGLAGGLGEQFF

j_call: TRBJ2-1
d_call: TRBD1
v_call: TRBV10-3
clone_size: many
cdr3_nt: TGTGCCATCAGTGTTTGGACAGGGGCTGGTGAGCAGTTCTTC
cdr3_aa: CAISVWTGAGEQFF

j_call: TRBJ2-1
d_call: -
v_call: TRBV6-2/TRBV6-3
clone_size: many
cdr3_nt: TGTGCCAGCAGTTTCCCTTTCACCGACAATGAGCAGTTCTTC
cdr3_aa: CASSFPFTDNEQFF

j_call: TRBJ2-7
d_call: -
v_call: TRBV20-1
clone_size: many
cdr3_nt: TGCAGTGCTAGAGGAGGTTTGAGCTCCTACGAGCAGTACTTC
cdr3_aa: CSARGGLSSYEQYF

j_call: TRBJ2-1
d_call: -
v_call: TRBV6-1
clone_size: many
cdr3_nt: TGTGCCAGCAGTCGCCTCCAGGGATACAATGAGCAGTTCTTC
cdr3_aa: CASSRLQGYNEQFF

j_call: TRBJ2-1
d_call: TRBD1
v_call: TRBV6-2/TRBV6-3
clone_size: many
cdr3_nt: TGTGCCAGCACCAAACGGACAGGTCCGAACAATGAGCAGTTCTTC
cdr3_aa: CASTKRTGPNNEQFF

j_call: TRBJ2-1
d_call: -
v_call: TRBV27
clone_size: few
cdr3_nt: TGTGCCAGCATCGCCCGGGGGCTGGATGGGAATGAGCAGTTCTTC
cdr3_aa: CASIARGLDGNEQFF

j_call: TRBJ1-4
d_call: -
v_call: TRBV7-9
clone_size: few
cdr3_nt: TGTGCCAGCAGCTTAGTAGGCGAAAAACTGTTTTTT
cdr3_aa: CASSLVGEKLFF

j_call: TRBJ2-2
d_call: -
v_call: TRBV29-1
clone_size: -
cdr3_nt: TGCAGCGTTGAGAGTGGAGAAGGTGGCACCGGGGAGCTGTTTTTT
cdr3_aa: CSVESGEGGTGELFF

j_call: TRBJ2-7
d_call: -
v_call: TRBV28
clone_size: many
cdr3_nt: TGTGCCAGCAGTTCGACGGTGGTTTACGAGCAGTACTTC
cdr3_aa: CASSSTVVYEQYF

j_call: TRBJ2-1
d_call: TRBD2
v_call: TRBV4-3
clone_size: few
cdr3_nt: TGCGCCAGCAGCCCTAAGCGGGAGGACTACAATGAGCAGTTCTTC
cdr3_aa: CASSPKREDYNEQFF

j_call: TRBJ2-7
d_call: -
v_call: TRBV20-1
clone_size: few
cdr3_nt: TGCAGTGCTAGAACAAGGCTCTACGAGCAGTACTTC
cdr3_aa: CSARTRLYEQYF

j_call: TRBJ1-1
d_call: -
v_call: TRBV2
clone_size: many
cdr3_nt: TGTGCCAGCTCTACCTGGGGGGGGGAAGTAGCTTTCTTT
cdr3_aa: CASSTWGGEVAFF

j_call: TRBJ2-1
d_call: TRBD2
v_call: TRBV18
clone_size: many
cdr3_nt: TGTGCCAGCTCACCCGCAGCGGGAGAGGATGAGCAGTTCTTC
cdr3_aa: CASSPAAGEDEQFF

j_call: TRBJ2-2
d_call: TRBD2
v_call: TRBV30
clone_size: many
cdr3_nt: TGTGCCTGGAGTCGTTCAGCGGGAGGCCTGAACACCGGGGAGCTGTTTTTT
cdr3_aa: CAWSRSAGGLNTGELFF

j_call: TRBJ2-5
d_call: -
v_call: TRBV4-1
clone_size: many
cdr3_nt: TGCGCCAGCAGCCAAGCCTCTCAGAGACAAGAGACCCAGTACTTC
cdr3_aa: CASSQASQRQETQYF

j_call: TRBJ1-1
d_call: TRBD1
v_call: TRBV7-2
clone_size: many
cdr3_nt: TGTGCCAGCAGCTTAGAGACAGGGGGCTTGAACACTGAAGCTTTCTTT
cdr3_aa: CASSLETGGLNTEAFF

j_call: TRBJ2-1
d_call: TRBD2
v_call: TRBV30
clone_size: -
cdr3_nt: TGTGCCTGGAGTGTTCCCAGCGGGAGGATGGATGAGCAGTTCTTC
cdr3_aa: CAWSVPSGRMDEQFF

j_call: TRBJ2-3
d_call: -
v_call: TRBV5-1
clone_size: once
cdr3_nt: TGCGCCAGCAACTTTCTAGGTGGGGCCACAGATACGCAGTATTTT
cdr3_aa: CASNFLGGATDTQYF

j_call: TRBJ2-1
d_call: TRBD1
v_call: TRBV10-3
clone_size: few
cdr3_nt: TGTGCCATCAGCGACAGGGACCCCTACAATGAGCAGTTCTTC
cdr3_aa: CAISDRDPYNEQFF

j_call: TRBJ1-5
d_call: -
v_call: TRBV6-4
clone_size: -
cdr3_nt: TGTGCCACACGGGGGGGAAATCAGCCCCAGCATTTT
cdr3_aa: CATRGGNQPQHF

j_call: TRBJ2-7
d_call: -
v_call: TRBV12-3/TRBV12-4
clone_size: -
cdr3_nt: TGTGCCAGCAGCCCGGACAGTCGGTACGAGCAGTACTTC
cdr3_aa: CASSPDSRYEQYF

j_call: TRBJ2-1
d_call: -
v_call: TRBV7-2
clone_size: many
cdr3_nt: TGTGCCAGCAGCCCGGACTCTCGGATGATACAGTTCTTC
cdr3_aa: CASSPDSRMIQFF

j_call: TRBJ1-1
d_call: -
v_call: TRBV3-1
clone_size: many
cdr3_nt: TGTGCCAGCAGCCAAGGGGCAGGACGAGCTTTCTTT
cdr3_aa: CASSQGAGRAFF

j_call: TRBJ2-7
d_call: TRBD1
v_call: TRBV6-1
clone_size: many
cdr3_nt: TGTGCCAGCAGCCGGACAGGGCCCCGTTTCTCCTACGAGCAGTACTTC
cdr3_aa: CASSRTGPRFSYEQYF

j_call: TRBJ1-5
d_call: -
v_call: TRBV6-1
clone_size: many
cdr3_nt: TGTGCCAGCAGTGACAGTTTTGGCAATCAGCCCCAGCATTTT
cdr3_aa: CASSDSFGNQPQHF

j_call: TRBJ2-2
d_call: -
v_call: TRBV7-9
clone_size: -
cdr3_nt: TGTGCCAGCAGCTTAATCCGGTTCACCGGGGAGCTGTTTTTT
cdr3_aa: CASSLIRFTGELFF

j_call: TRBJ2-1
d_call: -
v_call: TRBV5-6
clone_size: -
cdr3_nt: TGTGCCAGCAGCCGTAGAGGGGGGGGCTTCCACAATGAGCAGTTCTTC
cdr3_aa: CASSRRGGGFHNEQFF

j_call: TRBJ2-3
d_call: -
v_call: TRBV28
clone_size: many
cdr3_nt: TGTGCCACTTCCGACTATCGAGACTTGTCAGATACGCAGTATTTT
cdr3_aa: CATSDYRDLSDTQYF

j_call: TRBJ1-2
d_call: TRBD1
v_call: TRBV7-2
clone_size: many
cdr3_nt: TGTGCCAGCAGCGCGTCCGGGACAGAAGTTTATGGCTACACCTTC
cdr3_aa: CASSASGTEVYGYTF

j_call: TRBJ1-6
d_call: -
v_call: TRBV12-3/TRBV12-4
clone_size: -
cdr3_nt: TGTGCCAGCAGTTTTGTACGTGGGAGAGGGTCACCCCTCCACTTT
cdr3_aa: CASSFVRGRGSPLHF

j_call: TRBJ2-1
d_call: TRBD2
v_call: TRBV28
clone_size: many
cdr3_nt: TGTGCCAGCAGTTTGGGGGGGGCGGGAGGACCGGCCAATGAGCAGTTCTTC
cdr3_aa: CASSLGGAGGPANEQFF

j_call: TRBJ2-2
d_call: -
v_call: TRBV6-1
clone_size: -
cdr3_nt: TGTGCCAGCATGGACGGGGGCGGGGAGCTGTTTTTT
cdr3_aa: CASMDGGGELFF

j_call: TRBJ1-5
d_call: -
v_call: TRBV29-1
clone_size: few
cdr3_nt: TGCAGCGCCAACCAGGGCCCCAATCAGCCCCAGCATTTT
cdr3_aa: CSANQGPNQPQHF